This T cell receptor (beta chain) was recorded in a study of blood T cell repertoires in COVID-19. On the study more broadly: There were acute and convalescent COVID-19 samples, and they came from the United States, Italy and Spain. Nucleic acid was either cDNA or gDNA, and it came from T cells, B-cell-depleted T cells, or PBMCs.

Deletions cut 0 bases from V and 6 bases from J, with 26 bases between. CDR1 is LGHNA and CDR2 is YSLEER in the germline V gene. This CDR3 comprises 19 residues. In the original workflow: How many nucleated cells were present was estimated from reference gene primer amplification. Data came from immunoSEQ multiplex PCR; TCRdb stores just in-frame clones and leaves some out. From that table come the V and J calls and clone size; the DNA was used to work out D and trimming. The sample contains about 320,000 clones, roughly 87% of which appear only once. The source of this sequence is a woman aged 30 to 39 who had recovered from COVID-19. Sequencing used PBMCs or T cells enriched from blood (not recorded which). The chain combines TRBV4-3 with TRBJ1-2; possible D gene TRBD1, 5 bases. The CDR3 is CASSQDHDSLEGRANGYTF. In DNA form, the CDR3 reads TGCGCCAGCAGCCAAGACCACGACAGTTTAGAGGGGAGGGCCAATGGCTACACCTTC.